A selection of T cell receptor beta chains follows, all from one sample in a study of T cell responses to AZD1222 COVID-19 vaccine. The table came from immunoSEQ multiplex PCR; TCRdb's copy has only in-frame clones and leaves some out. The data contain 110,000 to 150,000 clones, about 93% of them singletons. The sample here was peripheral blood, taken on day 0 of AZD1222 vaccination. The origin of the receptors is an adult in good health. Each CDR3 is given with its conserved first and last residue. The D gene is left open where the match is weak. Some rows mark clone size as missing; the rest say once, few, many or name a class of expanded clone.

v_call	j_call	d_call	clone_size	cdr3_aa	cdr3_nt
TRBV2	TRBJ2-1	-	-	CASVISWADNEQFF	TGTGCCAGCGTCATATCGTGGGCGGACAATGAGCAGTTCTTC
TRBV30	TRBJ1-5	TRBD1	few	CAWSLGQARPQHF	TGTGCCTGGAGTCTAGGACAGGCTCGGCCCCAGCATTTT
TRBV7-9	TRBJ2-3	-	-	CAGDRLSTDTQYF	TGTGCCGGAGACAGATTAAGCACAGATACGCAGTATTTT
TRBV15	TRBJ2-3	-	-	CATSRGLRPGGSTDTQYF	TGTGCCACCAGCAGAGGATTACGACCTGGGGGGAGCACAGATACGCAGTATTTT
TRBV7-9	TRBJ2-7	TRBD2	-	CASSTAGGPTYEQYF	TGTGCCAGCAGCACCGCGGGGGGACCCACCTACGAGCAGTACTTC
TRBV2	TRBJ2-2	-	-	CASSGGIGSGELFF	TGTGCCAGCAGTGGTGGGATTGGTTCCGGGGAGCTGTTTTTT
TRBV6-5	TRBJ1-6	-	-	CASNKRLDNSPLHF	TGTGCCAGCAACAAGAGGCTTGATAATTCACCCCTCCACTTT
TRBV18	TRBJ2-2	TRBD1	-	CASSPNTHRGLTGELFF	TGTGCCAGCTCACCAAACACCCACAGGGGGCTCACCGGGGAGCTGTTTTTT
TRBV6-6	TRBJ2-3	-	-	CASSYRGDTQYF	TGTGCCAGCAGTTATCGTGGGGATACGCAGTATTTT
TRBV18	TRBJ2-5	-	-	CASSPSGTKKETQYF	TGTGCCAGCTCACCAAGCGGGACAAAAAAGGAGACCCAGTACTTC
TRBV27	TRBJ1-5	-	-	CASSFLRDNQPQHF	TGTGCCAGCAGTTTCCTCCGGGACAATCAGCCCCAGCATTTT
TRBV18	TRBJ1-2	TRBD1	-	CASSPGQVLIYGYTF	TGTGCCAGCTCACCGGGACAGGTACTCATCTATGGCTACACCTTC
TRBV28	TRBJ1-4	TRBD1	-	CASTKGQGAYEKLFF	TGTGCCAGCACCAAAGGACAGGGGGCATACGAAAAACTGTTTTTT
TRBV3-1/TRBV3-2	TRBJ1-2	TRBD1	-	CASSQAPGFRQGGIAYGYTF	TGTGCCAGCAGCCAAGCGCCGGGCTTCAGACAGGGAGGTATTGCCTATGGCTACACCTTC
TRBV2	TRBJ2-2	-	-	CASSPLVGSPNTGELFF	TGTGCCAGCAGCCCTTTGGTAGGGAGTCCGAACACCGGGGAGCTGTTTTTT
TRBV10-3	TRBJ1-4	TRBD1	-	CAISESQGANEKLFF	TGTGCCATCAGTGAGTCGCAGGGGGCTAATGAAAAACTGTTTTTT
TRBV6-5	TRBJ2-2	-	-	CASSYSYTPITGELFF	TGTGCCAGCAGTTACTCGTATACACCCATTACCGGGGAGCTGTTTTTT
TRBV19	TRBJ1-3	-	-	CASSPGPIKPAGNTIYF	TGTGCCAGTAGTCCTGGACCCATCAAGCCGGCGGGAAACACCATATATTTT
TRBV30	TRBJ1-1	-	once	CAWSRQFEAFF	TGTGCCTGGAGTCGACAGTTTGAAGCTTTCTTT
TRBV18	TRBJ1-1	TRBD1	-	CASSPQGAGTEAFF	TGTGCCAGCTCACCTCAGGGGGCGGGTACTGAAGCTTTCTTT
TRBV27	TRBJ1-1	TRBD1	-	CASRQGNTEAFF	TGTGCCAGTAGACAGGGGAACACTGAAGCTTTCTTT
TRBV5-5	TRBJ2-1	-	-	CASSSEGWGNDEQFF	TGTGCCAGCAGCTCTGAGGGGTGGGGCAACGATGAGCAGTTCTTC
TRBV4-1	TRBJ1-3	TRBD1	-	CASSQLQGALSGNTIYF	TGCGCCAGCAGCCAACTACAGGGGGCACTCTCTGGAAACACCATATATTTT
TRBV29-1	TRBJ2-2	TRBD1	-	CSVRGTVNTGELFF	TGCAGCGTCAGGGGGACAGTGAACACCGGGGAGCTGTTTTTT
TRBV12-3/TRBV12-4	TRBJ2-3	-	-	CASSYYGAHTQYF	TGTGCCAGCAGTTATTATGGGGCTCATACGCAGTATTTT
TRBV28	TRBJ2-7	-	once	CASSTPGHEQYF	TGTGCCAGCAGTACCCCGGGACACGAGCAGTACTTC
TRBV4-3	TRBJ1-1	-	few	CASSQAVRTSTEAFF	TGCGCCAGCAGCCAGGCCGTCAGGACTAGCACTGAAGCTTTCTTT
TRBV3-1/TRBV3-2	TRBJ1-2	-	-	CASSQEWDNYGYTF	TGTGCCAGCAGCCAAGAGTGGGATAACTATGGCTACACCTTC
TRBV29-1	TRBJ2-1	TRBD2	-	CSVEDGGARDEQFF	TGCAGCGTTGAAGACGGGGGGGCTAGGGATGAGCAGTTCTTC
TRBV2	TRBJ1-5	-	-	CASSEIMAGRGQPQHF	TGTGCCAGCAGTGAAATTATGGCAGGGAGGGGGCAGCCCCAGCATTTT
TRBV5-4	TRBJ1-1	TRBD1	-	CASSPDRQGRAFF	TGTGCCAGCAGCCCGGACAGACAGGGAAGAGCTTTCTTT
TRBV11-2	TRBJ2-2	-	-	CASSLELATGELFF	TGTGCCAGCAGCTTAGAACTAGCCACCGGGGAGCTGTTTTTT
TRBV6-5	TRBJ1-6	-	-	CASASPTWGNSPLHF	TGTGCCAGCGCCTCACCAACATGGGGGAATTCACCCCTCCACTTT
TRBV6-4	TRBJ1-5	-	once	CASSRENQPQHF	TGTGCCAGCAGTAGGGAGAATCAGCCCCAGCATTTT
TRBV5-4	TRBJ1-1	TRBD1	-	CASFPAPGGNTEAFF	TGTGCCAGCTTTCCTGCCCCAGGGGGGAACACTGAAGCTTTCTTT
TRBV14	TRBJ2-7	TRBD2	-	CASSQVLLAGDKLAYEQYF	TGTGCCAGCAGCCAAGTGTTACTAGCGGGGGACAAGTTAGCCTACGAGCAGTACTTC
TRBV30	TRBJ2-3	-	-	CAWSHQDTQYF	TGTGCCTGGAGCCACCAAGATACGCAGTATTTT
TRBV4-3	TRBJ2-1	-	-	CASSQEATQSSYNEQFF	TGCGCCAGCAGCCAAGAGGCCACTCAGAGCTCCTACAATGAGCAGTTCTTC
TRBV19	TRBJ1-1	-	-	CASRDFYTEAFF	TGTGCCAGTAGAGACTTTTACACTGAAGCTTTCTTT
TRBV13	TRBJ1-1	-	few	CASSLWVGPAGGEAFF	TGTGCCAGCAGCTTATGGGTGGGGCCGGCGGGAGGTGAAGCTTTCTTT
TRBV7-9	TRBJ1-1	TRBD1	-	CASSWTGPTEAFF	TGTGCCAGCAGCTGGACAGGGCCCACTGAAGCTTTCTTT
TRBV5-4	TRBJ2-7	TRBD1	few	CASSLRQGAVEQYF	TGTGCCAGCAGTCTCCGACAGGGGGCTGTCGAGCAGTACTTC
TRBV6-5	TRBJ1-5	-	-	CASNARDLNQPQHF	TGTGCCAGCAATGCTCGAGATCTGAATCAGCCCCAGCATTTT
TRBV7-9	TRBJ1-2	-	-	CASSSTDPVSYGYTF	TGTGCCAGCAGCTCAACTGATCCCGTTAGCTATGGCTACACCTTC
TRBV5-1	TRBJ1-2	-	once	CASSQLSGKDGYTF	TGCGCCAGCAGTCAACTTTCAGGGAAGGATGGCTACACCTTC
TRBV9	TRBJ2-3	TRBD2	-	CASSTGLAPDTQYF	TGTGCCAGCAGCACCGGACTAGCCCCAGATACGCAGTATTTT